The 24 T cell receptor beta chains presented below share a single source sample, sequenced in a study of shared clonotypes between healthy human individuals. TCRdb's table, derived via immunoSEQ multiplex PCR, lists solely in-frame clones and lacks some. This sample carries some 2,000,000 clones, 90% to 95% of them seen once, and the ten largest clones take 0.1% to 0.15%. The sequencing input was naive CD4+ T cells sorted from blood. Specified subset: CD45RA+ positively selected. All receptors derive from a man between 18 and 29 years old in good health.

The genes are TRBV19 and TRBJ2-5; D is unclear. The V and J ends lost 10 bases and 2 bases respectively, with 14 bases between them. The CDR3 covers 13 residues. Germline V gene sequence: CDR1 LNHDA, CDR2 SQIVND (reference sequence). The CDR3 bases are TGTGCCACCTCGGGCAGCCAACAAGAGACCCAGTACTTC. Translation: CATSGSQQETQYF.

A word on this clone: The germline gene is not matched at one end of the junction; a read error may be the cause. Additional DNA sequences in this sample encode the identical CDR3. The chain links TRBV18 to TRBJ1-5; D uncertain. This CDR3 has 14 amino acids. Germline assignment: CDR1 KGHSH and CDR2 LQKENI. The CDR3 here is CASSPGVSNQPQHF. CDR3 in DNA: TGTGCCAGTTCACCGGGAGTTAGCAATCAGCCCCAGCATTTT.

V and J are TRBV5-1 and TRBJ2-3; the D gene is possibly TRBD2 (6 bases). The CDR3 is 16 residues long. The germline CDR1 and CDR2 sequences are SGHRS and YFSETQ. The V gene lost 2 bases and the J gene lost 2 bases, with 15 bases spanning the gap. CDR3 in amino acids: CASSFVPGLLTDTQYF. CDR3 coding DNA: TGCGCCAGCAGCTTCGTACCGGGACTCCTCACAGATACGCAGTATTTT.

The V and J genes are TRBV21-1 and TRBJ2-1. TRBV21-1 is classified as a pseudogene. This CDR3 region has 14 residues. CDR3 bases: TGTGCCAGCGGTAGGGCTTTCTCCTACAATGAGCAGTTCTTC. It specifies CASGRAFSYNEQFF.

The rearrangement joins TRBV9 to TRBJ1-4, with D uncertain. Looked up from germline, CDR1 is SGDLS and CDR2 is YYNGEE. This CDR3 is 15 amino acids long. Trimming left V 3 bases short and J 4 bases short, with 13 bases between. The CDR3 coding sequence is TGTGCCAGCAGCGGGACGGGCGGACTTAATGAAAAACTGTTTTTT. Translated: CASSGTGGLNEKLFF.

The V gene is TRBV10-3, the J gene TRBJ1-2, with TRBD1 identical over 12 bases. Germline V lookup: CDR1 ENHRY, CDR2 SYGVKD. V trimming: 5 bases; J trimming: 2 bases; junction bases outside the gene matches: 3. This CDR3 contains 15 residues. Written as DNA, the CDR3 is TGTGCCATCAGTATCGGGACAGGGGGCAACTATGGCTACACCTTC. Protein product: CAISIGTGGNYGYTF.

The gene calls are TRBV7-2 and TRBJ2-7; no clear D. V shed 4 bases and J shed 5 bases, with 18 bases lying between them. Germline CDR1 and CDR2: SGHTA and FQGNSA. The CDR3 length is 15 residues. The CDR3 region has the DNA TGTGCCAGCAGCTCCCCGGCCGACGTTTGGGACGAGCAGTACTTC. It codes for CASSSPADVWDEQYF.

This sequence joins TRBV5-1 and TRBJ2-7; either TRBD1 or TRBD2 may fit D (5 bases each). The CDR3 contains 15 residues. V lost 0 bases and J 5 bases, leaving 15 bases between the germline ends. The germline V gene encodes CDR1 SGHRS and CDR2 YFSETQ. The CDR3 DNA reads TGCGCCAGCAGCTTGGTGGGGGAGAGTATCGACGAGCAGTACTTC. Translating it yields CASSLVGESIDEQYF.

CDR3 sequence (DNA): TGTGCCAGCAGTGCGGGACCTCCTGGGCAGTACTTC. It specifies CASSAGPPGQYF. The V and J genes are TRBV2 and TRBJ2-7; either TRBD1 or TRBD2 may supply D (5 bases each). Germline CDR1 reads SNHLY; CDR2 reads FYNNEI. The germline V and J ends were trimmed by 4 bases and 9 bases, with 13 bases remaining between them. The CDR3 is 12 residues long.

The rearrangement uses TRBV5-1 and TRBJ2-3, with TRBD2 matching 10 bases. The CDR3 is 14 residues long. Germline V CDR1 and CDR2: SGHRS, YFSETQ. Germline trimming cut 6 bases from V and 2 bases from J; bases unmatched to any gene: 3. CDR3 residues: CASTTSGITDTQYF. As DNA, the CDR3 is TGCGCCAGCACTACTAGCGGGATCACAGATACGCAGTATTTT.

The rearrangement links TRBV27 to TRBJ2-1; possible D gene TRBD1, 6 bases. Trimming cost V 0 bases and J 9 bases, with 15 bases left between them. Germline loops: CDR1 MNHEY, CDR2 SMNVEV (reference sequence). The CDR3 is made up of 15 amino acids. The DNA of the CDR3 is TGTGCCAGCAGTTTATCGAAGTCACAGGGTAGTGAGCAGTTCTTC. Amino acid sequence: CASSLSKSQGSEQFF.

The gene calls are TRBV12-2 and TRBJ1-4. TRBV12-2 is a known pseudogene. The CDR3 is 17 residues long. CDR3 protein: CASRLEAPNATNEKLFF. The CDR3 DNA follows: TGTGCAAGTCGCCTAGAGGCACCGAATGCAACTAATGAAAAACTGTTTTTT.

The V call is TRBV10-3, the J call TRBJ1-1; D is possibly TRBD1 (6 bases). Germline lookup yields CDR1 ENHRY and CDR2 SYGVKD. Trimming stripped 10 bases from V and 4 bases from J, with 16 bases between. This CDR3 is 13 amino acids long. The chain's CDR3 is CATQGTQGTEAFF. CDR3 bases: TGTGCCACCCAGGGGACCCAGGGCACTGAAGCTTTCTTT.

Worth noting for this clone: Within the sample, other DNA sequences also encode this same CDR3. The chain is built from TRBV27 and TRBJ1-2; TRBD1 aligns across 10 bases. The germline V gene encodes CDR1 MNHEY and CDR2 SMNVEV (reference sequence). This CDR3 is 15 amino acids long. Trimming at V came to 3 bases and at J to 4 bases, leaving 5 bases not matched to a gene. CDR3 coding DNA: TGTGCCAGCAGTTTGGGACAGGGGTTAGGCTATGGCTACACCTTC. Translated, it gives CASSLGQGLGYGYTF.

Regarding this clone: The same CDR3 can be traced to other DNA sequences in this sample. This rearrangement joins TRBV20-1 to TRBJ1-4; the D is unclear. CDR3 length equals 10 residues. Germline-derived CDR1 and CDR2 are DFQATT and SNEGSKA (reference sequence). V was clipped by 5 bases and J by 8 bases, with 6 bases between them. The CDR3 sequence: CSAPREKLFF. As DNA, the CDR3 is TGCAGTGCTCCGCGGGAAAAACTGTTTTTT.

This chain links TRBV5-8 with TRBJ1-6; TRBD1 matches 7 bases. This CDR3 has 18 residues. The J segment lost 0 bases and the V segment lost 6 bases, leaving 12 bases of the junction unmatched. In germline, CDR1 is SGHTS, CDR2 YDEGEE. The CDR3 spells CASNTATGTSSYNSPLHF. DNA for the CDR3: TGTGCCAGCAACACCGCGACAGGGACGAGCTCCTATAATTCACCCCTCCACTTT.

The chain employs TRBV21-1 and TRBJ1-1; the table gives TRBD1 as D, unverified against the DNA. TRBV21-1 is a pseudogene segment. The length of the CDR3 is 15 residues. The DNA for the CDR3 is TGTGCCAGCAGCAAAGAGGCAGGGTCCAAGACTGAAGCTTTCTTT. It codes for CASSKEAGSKTEAFF.

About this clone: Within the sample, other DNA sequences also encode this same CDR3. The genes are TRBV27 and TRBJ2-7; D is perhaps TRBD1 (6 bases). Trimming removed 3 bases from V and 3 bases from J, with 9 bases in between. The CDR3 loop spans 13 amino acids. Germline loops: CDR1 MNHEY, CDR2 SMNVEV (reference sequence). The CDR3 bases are TGTGCCAGCAGTTTGAGCAGGGGCTACGAGCAGTACTTC. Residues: CASSLSRGYEQYF.

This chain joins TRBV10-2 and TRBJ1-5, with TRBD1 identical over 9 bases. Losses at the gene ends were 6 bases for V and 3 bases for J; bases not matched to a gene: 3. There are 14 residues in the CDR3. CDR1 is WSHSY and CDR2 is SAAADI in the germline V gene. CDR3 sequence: CASRRDRANQPQHF. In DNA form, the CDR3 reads TGCGCCAGCAGGAGGGACAGGGCCAATCAGCCCCAGCATTTT.

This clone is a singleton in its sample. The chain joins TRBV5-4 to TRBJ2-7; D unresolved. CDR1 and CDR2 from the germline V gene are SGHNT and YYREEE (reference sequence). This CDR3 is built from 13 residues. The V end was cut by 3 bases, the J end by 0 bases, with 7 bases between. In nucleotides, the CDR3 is TGTGCCAGCAGCTCGACGTACTCCTACGAGCAGTACTTC. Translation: CASSSTYSYEQYF.

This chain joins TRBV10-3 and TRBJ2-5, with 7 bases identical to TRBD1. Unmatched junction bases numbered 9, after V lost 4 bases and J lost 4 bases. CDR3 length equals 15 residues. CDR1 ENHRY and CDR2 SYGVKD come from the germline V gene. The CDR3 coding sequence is TGTGCCATCAGTGGTTCGGACAGGTCGACAGAGACCCAGTACTTC. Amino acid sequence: CAISGSDRSTETQYF.

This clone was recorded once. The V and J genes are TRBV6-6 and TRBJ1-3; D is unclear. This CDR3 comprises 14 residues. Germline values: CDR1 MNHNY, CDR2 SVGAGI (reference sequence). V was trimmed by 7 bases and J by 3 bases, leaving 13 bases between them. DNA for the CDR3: TGTGCCAGCACGGCAGCCGGTAATGGAAACACCATATATTTT. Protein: CASTAAGNGNTIYF.

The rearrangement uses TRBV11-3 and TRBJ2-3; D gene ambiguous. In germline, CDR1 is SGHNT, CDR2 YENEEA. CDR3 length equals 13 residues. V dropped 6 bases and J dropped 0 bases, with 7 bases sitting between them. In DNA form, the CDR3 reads TGTGCCAGCAGAGAAACCAGCACAGATACGCAGTATTTT. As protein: CASRETSTDTQYF. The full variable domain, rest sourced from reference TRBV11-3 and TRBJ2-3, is EAGVVQSPRYKIIEKKQPVAFWCNPISGHNTLYWYLQNLGQGPELLIRYENEEAVDDSQLPKDRFSAERLKGVDSTLKIQPAELGDSAVYLCASRETSTDTQYFGPGTRLTVL.

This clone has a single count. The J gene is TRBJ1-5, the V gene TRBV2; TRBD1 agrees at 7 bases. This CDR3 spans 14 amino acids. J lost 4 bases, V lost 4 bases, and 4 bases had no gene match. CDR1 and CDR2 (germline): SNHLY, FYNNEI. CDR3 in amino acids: CASSGTGRNQPQHF. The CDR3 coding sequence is TGTGCCAGCAGTGGGACAGGCAGAAATCAGCCCCAGCATTTT.